This T cell receptor beta chain was identified during a study of T-cell reconstitution after alpha-beta-depleted transplantation in children. Study outcomes and limitations: Newly generated T cells supplied most T-cell counts and diversity one year post-transplant.

The V and J ends lost 4 bases and 1 base, in that order; junction bases with no gene match: 4. Per the germline V gene, CDR1 is SQVTM and CDR2 is ANQGSEA. The CDR3 contains 14 residues. Construction of the TCRbeta library involved unique molecular identifiers. From the PCR reads, TCRdb called clonotypes with MiXCR, one entry per CDR3 protein. The sample has about 980,000 distinct CDR3 sequences, roughly 29% seen once. About this clonotype itself: The antigen remains undetermined.

The receptor's source is a boy less than two years old who had a stem cell transplant for SCID, so the T cells may come from the graft donor. This sequence joins TRBV29-1 and TRBJ2-3; 8 bases match TRBD2. This sample comprised PBMCs, mostly from graft donor cells, obtained 360 days after TCRalphabeta/CD19-depleted stem cell transplant. The CDR3 DNA is TGCAGCGTTGCGGGGGGGCCAGGCACAGATACGCAGTATTTT. Its translation: CSVAGGPGTDTQYF.